This T cell receptor (beta chain) was sequenced in a study of human T cells and chemical hapten exposure. Overall study: The sensitizer, 2% DPC, was used on approximately 2 cm by approximately 2 cm of upper inner arm skin. Affected patients, primarily female, had alopecia areata, totalis or universalis. General study points: TCRs exceeding a frequency of 1 in 1000 stayed unchanged under DPC sensitization.

Time point meaning: patch test 1, 2 weeks after DPC sensitization. Treatment of the sample: therapeutic diphenylcyclopropenone sensitization with weekly scalp DPC. This clonotype has a handful of counts. What it binds is unknown. The library tagged individual cDNA molecules with unique molecular identifiers. Each CDR3 protein gets one entry after TCRdb re-called the RACE reads with MiXCR. The repertoire includes more than 150,000 distinct CDR3 sequences, more than 14% of them detected once, and 1.5% to 2% sits in the top ten. V lost 3 bases, J lost 0 bases, and 9 bases lay in between. CDR1 and CDR2 (germline): LNHDA, SQIVND (reference sequence). This CDR3 has 15 residues.

This receptor was obtained from a woman in her twenties or thirties with alopecia areata. Some clones in this sample may be carry-over from other donors' samples. The genes are TRBV19 and TRBJ1-5, with D unresolved. Here the sequenced sample was whole blood, taken in connection with sensitization to the hapten diphenylcyclopropenone (DPC). This CDR3 reads CASSIELPSNQPQHF. The CDR3 DNA reads as TGTGCCAGTAGTATTGAGCTACCTAGCAATCAGCCCCAGCATTTT.